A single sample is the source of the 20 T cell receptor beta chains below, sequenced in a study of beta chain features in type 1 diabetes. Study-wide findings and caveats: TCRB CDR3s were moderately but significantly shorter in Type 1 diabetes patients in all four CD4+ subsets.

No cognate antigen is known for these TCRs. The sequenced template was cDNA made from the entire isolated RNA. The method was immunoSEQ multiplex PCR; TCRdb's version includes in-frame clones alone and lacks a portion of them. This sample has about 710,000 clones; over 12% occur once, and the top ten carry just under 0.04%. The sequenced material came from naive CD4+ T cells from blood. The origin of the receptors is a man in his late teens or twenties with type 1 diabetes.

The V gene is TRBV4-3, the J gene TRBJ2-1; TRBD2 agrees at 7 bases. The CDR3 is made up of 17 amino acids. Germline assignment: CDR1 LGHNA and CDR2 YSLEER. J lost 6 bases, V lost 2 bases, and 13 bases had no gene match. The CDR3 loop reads CASSQIKSGGSSNEQFF. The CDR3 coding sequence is TGCGCCAGCAGCCAAATCAAGTCCGGCGGGAGTAGCAATGAGCAGTTCTTC.

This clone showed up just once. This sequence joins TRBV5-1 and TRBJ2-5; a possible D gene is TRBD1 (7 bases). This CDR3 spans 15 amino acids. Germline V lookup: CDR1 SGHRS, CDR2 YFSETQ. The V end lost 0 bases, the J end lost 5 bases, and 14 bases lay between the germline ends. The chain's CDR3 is CASSLVEEGAETQYF. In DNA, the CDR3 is TGCGCCAGCAGCTTGGTTGAGGAGGGGGCGGAGACCCAGTACTTC.

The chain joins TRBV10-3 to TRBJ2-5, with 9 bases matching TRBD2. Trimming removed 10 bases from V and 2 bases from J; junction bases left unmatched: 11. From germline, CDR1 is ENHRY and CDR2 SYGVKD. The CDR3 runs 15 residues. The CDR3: CASRNSGGPQETQYF. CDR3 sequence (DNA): TGTGCCAGCAGGAATAGCGGGGGCCCGCAAGAGACCCAGTACTTC.

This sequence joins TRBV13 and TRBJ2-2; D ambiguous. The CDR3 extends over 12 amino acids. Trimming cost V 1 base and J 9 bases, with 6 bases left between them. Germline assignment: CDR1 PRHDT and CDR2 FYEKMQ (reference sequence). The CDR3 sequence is CASSLVVRELFF. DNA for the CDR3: TGTGCCAGCAGCTTAGTGGTCCGGGAGCTGTTTTTT.

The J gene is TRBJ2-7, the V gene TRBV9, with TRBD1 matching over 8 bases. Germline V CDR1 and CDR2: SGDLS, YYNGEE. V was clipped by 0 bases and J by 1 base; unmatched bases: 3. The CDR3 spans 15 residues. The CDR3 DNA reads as TGTGCCAGCAGCGTAGAAGGGACAGGATCCTACGAGCAGTACTTC. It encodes CASSVEGTGSYEQYF. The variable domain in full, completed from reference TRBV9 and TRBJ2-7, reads DSGVTQTPKHLITATGQRVTLRCSPRSGDLSVYWYQQSLDQGLQFLIQYYNGEERAKGNILERFSAQQFPDLHSELNLSSLELGDSALYFCASSVEGTGSYEQYFGPGTRLTVT.

DNA of the CDR3: TGTGCCAGCAGTTTATGGCCAGGGGCGAGTTCCCAGCCCCAGCATTTT. Its protein is CASSLWPGASSQPQHF. The chain has TRBV28 and TRBJ1-5, with a weak D call TRBD1 (6 bases). There are 16 residues in the CDR3. Germline V gives CDR1 MDHEN, CDR2 SYDVKM. The V gene lost 0 bases and the J gene lost 7 bases, with 16 bases spanning the gap.

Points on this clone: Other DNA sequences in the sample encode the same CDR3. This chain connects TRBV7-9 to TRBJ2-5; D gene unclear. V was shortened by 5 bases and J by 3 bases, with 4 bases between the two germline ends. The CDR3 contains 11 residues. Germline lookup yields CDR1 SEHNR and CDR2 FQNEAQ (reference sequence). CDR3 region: CASSREETQYF. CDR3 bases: TGTGCCAGCAGCCGGGAAGAGACCCAGTACTTC. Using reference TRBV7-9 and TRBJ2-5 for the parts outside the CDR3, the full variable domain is DTGVSQNPRHKITKRGQNVTFRCDPISEHNRLYWYRQTLGQGPEFLTYFQNEAQLEKSRLLSDRFSAERPKGSFSTLEIQRTEQGDSAMYLCASSREETQYFGPGTRLLVL.

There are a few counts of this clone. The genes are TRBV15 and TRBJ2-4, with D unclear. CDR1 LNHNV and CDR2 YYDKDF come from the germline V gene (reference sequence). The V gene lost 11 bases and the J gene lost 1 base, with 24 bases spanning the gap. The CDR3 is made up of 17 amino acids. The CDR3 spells CAPRAVAAARAKNIQYF. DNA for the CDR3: TGTGCCCCCCGCGCGGTCGCGGCGGCAAGGGCCAAAAACATTCAGTACTTC.

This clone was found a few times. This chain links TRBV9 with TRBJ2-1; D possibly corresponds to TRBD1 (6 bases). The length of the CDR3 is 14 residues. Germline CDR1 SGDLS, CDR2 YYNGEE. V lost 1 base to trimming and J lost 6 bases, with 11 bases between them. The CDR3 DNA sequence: TGTGCCAGCAGCGTATACAGGGTAGGCAATGAGCAGTTCTTC. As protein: CASSVYRVGNEQFF.

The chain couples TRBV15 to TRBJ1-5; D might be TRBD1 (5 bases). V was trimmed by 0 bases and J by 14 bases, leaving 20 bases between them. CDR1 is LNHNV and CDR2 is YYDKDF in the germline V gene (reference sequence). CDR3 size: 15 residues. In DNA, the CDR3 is TGTGCCACCAGCAGAGATCCGGGGCAGTCCAGGGTAAAGCATTTT. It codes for CATSRDPGQSRVKHF.

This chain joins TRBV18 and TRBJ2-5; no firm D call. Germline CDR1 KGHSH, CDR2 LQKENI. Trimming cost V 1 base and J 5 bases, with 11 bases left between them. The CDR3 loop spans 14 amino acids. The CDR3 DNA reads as TGTGCCAGCTCACCACAGAAAGATCGGGAGACCCAGTACTTC. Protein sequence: CASSPQKDRETQYF.

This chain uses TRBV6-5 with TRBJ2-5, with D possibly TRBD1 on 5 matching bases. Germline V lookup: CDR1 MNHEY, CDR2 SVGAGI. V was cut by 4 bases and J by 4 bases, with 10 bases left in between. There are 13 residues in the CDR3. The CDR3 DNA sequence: TGTGCCAGCAGTTGGGGCAGGCCAGAGACCCAGTACTTC. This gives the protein CASSWGRPETQYF.

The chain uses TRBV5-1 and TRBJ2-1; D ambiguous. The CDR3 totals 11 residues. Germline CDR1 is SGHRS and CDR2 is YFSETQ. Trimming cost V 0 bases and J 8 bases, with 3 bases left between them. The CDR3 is CASSLDDEQFF. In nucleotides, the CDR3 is TGCGCCAGCAGCTTGGATGATGAGCAGTTCTTC. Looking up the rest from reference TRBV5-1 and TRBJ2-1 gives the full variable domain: KAGVTQTPRYLIKTRGQQVTLSCSPISGHRSVSWYQQTPGQGLQFLFEYFSETQRNKGNFPGRFSGRQFSNSRSEMNVSTLELGDSALYLCASSLDDEQFFGPGTRLTVL.

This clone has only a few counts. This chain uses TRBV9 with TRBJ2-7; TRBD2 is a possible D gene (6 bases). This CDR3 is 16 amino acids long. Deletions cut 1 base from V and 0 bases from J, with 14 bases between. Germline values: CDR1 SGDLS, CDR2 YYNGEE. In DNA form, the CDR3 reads TGTGCCAGCAGCGTAACGGGACGGGGAGGCTCCTACGAGCAGTACTTC. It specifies CASSVTGRGGSYEQYF.

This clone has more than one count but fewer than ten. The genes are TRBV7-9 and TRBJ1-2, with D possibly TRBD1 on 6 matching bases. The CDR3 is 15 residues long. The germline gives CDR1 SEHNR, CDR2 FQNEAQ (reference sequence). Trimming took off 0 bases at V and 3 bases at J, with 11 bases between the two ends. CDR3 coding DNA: TGTGCCAGCAGCTTAGCGGGACATCTCGACTATGGCTACACCTTC. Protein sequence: CASSLAGHLDYGYTF.

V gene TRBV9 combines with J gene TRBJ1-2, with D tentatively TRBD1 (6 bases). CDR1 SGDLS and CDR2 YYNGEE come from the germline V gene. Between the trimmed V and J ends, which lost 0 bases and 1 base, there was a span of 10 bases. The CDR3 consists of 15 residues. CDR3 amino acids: CASSVGLQGNYGYTF. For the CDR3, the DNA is TGTGCCAGCAGCGTAGGGTTACAGGGTAACTATGGCTACACCTTC.

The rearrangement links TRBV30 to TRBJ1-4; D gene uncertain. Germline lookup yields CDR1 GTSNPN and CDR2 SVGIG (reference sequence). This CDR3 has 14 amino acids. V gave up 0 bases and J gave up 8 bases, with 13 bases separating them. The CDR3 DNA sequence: TGTGCCTGGAGTGTTGGCGGGATCCAGGAAAAACTGTTTTTT. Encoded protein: CAWSVGGIQEKLFF.

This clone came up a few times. The CDR3 loop is CASSGLAADTQYF. The CDR3 DNA sequence: TGTGCCAGCAGCGGACTAGCGGCAGATACGCAGTATTTT. The V call is TRBV27, the J call TRBJ2-3; 10 bases fit TRBD2. This CDR3 has 13 residues. The ends lost 6 bases at V and 4 bases at J; junction bases unmatched: 1. Germline CDR1 MNHEY, CDR2 SMNVEV (reference sequence).

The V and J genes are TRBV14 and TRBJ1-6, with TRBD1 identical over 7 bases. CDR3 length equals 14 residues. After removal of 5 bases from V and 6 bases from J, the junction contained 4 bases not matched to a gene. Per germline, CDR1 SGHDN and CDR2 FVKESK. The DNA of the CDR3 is TGTGCCAGCAGCTCCGGGACAGCTAATTCACCCCTCCACTTT. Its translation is CASSSGTANSPLHF.

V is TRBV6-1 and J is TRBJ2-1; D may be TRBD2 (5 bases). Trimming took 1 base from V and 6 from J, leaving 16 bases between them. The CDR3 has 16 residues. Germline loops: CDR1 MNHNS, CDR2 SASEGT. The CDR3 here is CASSEVLRLAINEQFF. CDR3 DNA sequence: TGTGCCAGCAGTGAAGTTTTGAGGCTAGCCATCAATGAGCAGTTCTTC.